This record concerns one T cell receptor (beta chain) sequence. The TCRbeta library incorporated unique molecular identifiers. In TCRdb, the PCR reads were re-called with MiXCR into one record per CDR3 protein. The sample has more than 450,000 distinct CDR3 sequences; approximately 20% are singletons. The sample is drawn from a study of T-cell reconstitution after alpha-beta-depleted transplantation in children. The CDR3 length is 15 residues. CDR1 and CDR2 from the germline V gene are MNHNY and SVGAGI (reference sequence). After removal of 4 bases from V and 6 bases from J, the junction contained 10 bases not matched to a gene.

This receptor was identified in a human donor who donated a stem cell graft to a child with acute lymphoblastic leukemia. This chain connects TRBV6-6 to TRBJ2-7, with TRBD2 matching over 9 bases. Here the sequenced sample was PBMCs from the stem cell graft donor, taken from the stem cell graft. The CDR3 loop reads CASSSAGGIHREQYF. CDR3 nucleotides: TGTGCCAGCAGTTCAGCGGGAGGCATCCACCGCGAGCAGTACTTC.